These 13 T cell receptor beta chains originate from one sample sequenced in a study of blood T cell repertoires in COVID-19. Some clones are missing from TCRdb's copy, which holds only in-frame ones; the method was immunoSEQ multiplex PCR. This sample yields some 210,000 clones, of which about 86% are seen a single time; roughly 2.8% belongs to the top ten. The sequenced sample consisted of peripheral blood. The receptor source for this set is a man aged 50 or older with active or convalescent COVID-19.

In its sample, this clone was seen once. The rearrangement links TRBV12-5 to TRBJ1-1; D is possibly TRBD1 (6 bases). This CDR3 spans 14 amino acids. Germline CDR1 LGHNT, CDR2 FRNRAP. V lost 5 bases and J 2 bases, leaving 12 bases between the germline ends. CDR3: CASGTQGFNTEAFF. CDR3 nucleotide sequence: TGTGCTAGTGGTACTCAGGGGTTTAACACTGAAGCTTTCTTT.

The genes are TRBV30 and TRBJ1-3; tentative D call: TRBD1 (6 bases). From germline, CDR1 is GTSNPN and CDR2 SVGIG (reference sequence). The CDR3 contains 14 residues. The V end lost 0 bases, the J end lost 3 bases, and 9 bases lay between the germline ends. CDR3 amino acids: CAWSVGRGGNTIYF. CDR3 nucleotides: TGTGCCTGGAGTGTGGGCAGGGGTGGAAACACCATATATTTT.

The V call is TRBV5-4, the J call TRBJ1-1; D ambiguous. Trimming cost V 0 bases and J 5 bases, with 17 bases left between them. Germline assignment: CDR1 SGHNT and CDR2 YYREEE (reference sequence). The CDR3 extends over 16 amino acids. CDR3: CASSLARKAPGTEAFF. The CDR3, as DNA: TGTGCCAGCAGCTTGGCCCGGAAGGCCCCGGGGACTGAAGCTTTCTTT.

The gene calls are TRBV3-1 (or the pseudogene TRBV3-2) and TRBJ1-1; D unresolved. The germline V gene encodes CDR1 LGHDT and CDR2 YNNKEL (reference sequence). Trimming pared 4 bases from V and 0 bases from J, leaving 9 bases between. This CDR3 contains 14 residues. CDR3 amino acids: CASSPTVMNTEAFF. CDR3 sequence (DNA): TGTGCCAGCAGCCCTACAGTTATGAACACTGAAGCTTTCTTT.

To note about this clone: The likely explanation is a read error, given a far larger clone one base away. The chain employs TRBV5-1 and TRBJ1-2; 8 nucleotides align to TRBD1. Germline CDR1 SGHRS, CDR2 YFSETQ. The CDR3 loop spans 14 amino acids. Trimming cost V 4 bases and J 4 bases; bases outside gene matches: 6. The CDR3 loop is CASSPGTGTYGYTF. In DNA form, the CDR3 reads TGCGCCAGCAGCCCCGGGACAGGTACCTATGGCTACACCTTC.

The chain is built from TRBV5-5 and TRBJ1-2; no clear D gene. The CDR3 covers 15 residues. Trimming took 4 bases from V and 3 from J, leaving 16 bases between them. Germline CDR1 reads SGHKS; CDR2 reads YYEKEE (reference sequence). The CDR3 loop is CASSVEWRADYGYTF. CDR3 nucleotide sequence: TGTGCCAGCAGCGTTGAATGGCGGGCGGACTATGGCTACACCTTC.

This clone occurred once. The chain joins TRBV7-9 to TRBJ2-3, with 7 bases identical to TRBD2. V was pared by 3 bases and J by 0 bases, with 0 bases of the junction left unmatched. Per the germline V gene, CDR1 is SEHNR and CDR2 is FQNEAQ (reference sequence). The CDR3 spans 14 residues. The CDR3 nucleotides read TGTGCCAGCAGCTTCGGGGGGAGCACAGATACGCAGTATTTT. Translating it yields CASSFGGSTDTQYF.

The chain couples TRBV6-5 to TRBJ1-6; D unclear. Germline CDR1 is MNHEY and CDR2 is SVGAGI. V was pared by 6 bases and J by 5 bases, with 8 bases between. This CDR3 has 13 residues. CDR3 DNA: TGTGCCAGCAGACAGCAGGATAATTCACCCCTCCACTTT. Translating gives CASRQQDNSPLHF.

For the CDR3, the DNA is TGTGCCAGCAGCGTCCTAGGACAGACAGTTTACAATGAGCAGTTCTTC. It yields the protein CASSVLGQTVYNEQFF. The chain links TRBV9 to TRBJ2-1; tentative D call: TRBD1 (6 bases). V was trimmed by 2 bases and J by 4 bases, leaving 16 bases between them. CDR3 length equals 16 residues. Germline V CDR1 and CDR2: SGDLS, YYNGEE.

This chain links TRBV5-1 with TRBJ2-5; 8 positions agree with TRBD2. This CDR3 comprises 15 residues. J was trimmed by 4 bases and V by 3 bases; bases with no gene match: 8. Germline V gene sequence: CDR1 SGHRS, CDR2 YFSETQ. DNA of the CDR3: TGCGCCAGCAGCTCCCGGGAGGGGCTTTTAGAGACCCAGTACTTC. It encodes CASSSREGLLETQYF.

V usage is TRBV6-1 and J usage is TRBJ1-6; no firm D call. The CDR3 has 13 amino acids. Trimming took off 3 bases at V and 11 bases at J, with 11 bases between the two ends. The germline V gene has CDR1 MNHNS and CDR2 SASEGT. CDR3 DNA sequence: TGTGCCAGCAGTGAGGTCTCGGCGGCACCCCTCCACTTT. Its translation is CASSEVSAAPLHF.

This rearrangement joins TRBV21-1 to TRBJ1-4; the table calls TRBD1, which could not be checked here. TRBV21-1 is a known pseudogene. The CDR3 totals 16 residues. In nucleotides, the CDR3 is TGTGCCAGCAGCAAAGGACCGGGACAGAGTAATGAAAAACTGTTTTTT. It translates to CASSKGPGQSNEKLFF.

The chain carries TRBV5-5 and TRBJ2-1; D not resolved. Trimming removed 0 bases from V and 8 bases from J, with 12 bases in between. Per the germline V gene, CDR1 is SGHKS and CDR2 is YYEKEE (reference sequence). The CDR3 totals 14 residues. CDR3 DNA sequence: TGTGCCAGCAGCTTGGGGCTCCGACGGGATGAGCAGTTCTTC. This sequence encodes CASSLGLRRDEQFF.